These 27 T cell receptor beta chains were all obtained from the same sample, sequenced in a study of response to subunit inactivated influenza vaccine. TCRdb re-derived calls from the RT-PCR reads in MiXCR, one entry per CDR3 protein. Of a few hundred thousand distinct CDR3 sequences listed, around 20% were seen once; the top ten hold about a tenth. The input for sequencing was PBMCs from blood, taken approximately 22 months after vaccination. The receptors shown here come from a man aged 45-69 years who received an inactivated influenza vaccine.

This clonotype turned up a few times. This sequence joins TRBV5-5 and TRBJ2-2; weak D call: TRBD1 (5 bases). Trimming removed 3 bases from V and 4 bases from J, with 13 bases in between. In germline, CDR1 is SGHKS, CDR2 YYEKEE (reference sequence). The CDR3 length is 15 residues. CDR3 coding DNA: TGTGCCAGCAGCTGGCTGGGGCCCCCCACCGGGGAGCTGTTTTTT. It specifies CASSWLGPPTGELFF. Variable domain in full (rest from reference TRBV5-5 and TRBJ2-2): DAGVTQSPTHLIKTRGQQVTLRCSPISGHKSVSWYQQVLGQGPQFIFQYYEKEERGRGNFPDRFSARQFPNYSSELNVNALLLGDSALYLCASSWLGPPTGELFFGEGSRLTVL.

This clonotype has a handful of counts. The rearrangement uses TRBV20-1 and TRBJ1-6; tentative D call: TRBD1 (5 bases). The CDR3 has 14 amino acids. Trimming cost V 6 bases and J 7 bases, with 16 bases left between them. Germline CDR1 reads DFQATT; CDR2 reads SNEGSKA (reference sequence). The CDR3: CSAPVGARNSPLHF. Written as DNA, the CDR3 is TGCAGTGCCCCCGTTGGGGCGCGGAATTCACCCCTCCACTTT.

The chain employs TRBV5-1 and TRBJ2-3; no clear D. This CDR3 spans 15 amino acids. The V gene lost 4 bases and the J gene lost 2 bases, with 14 bases spanning the gap. Germline CDR1 is SGHRS and CDR2 is YFSETQ. The CDR3 nucleotides read TGCGCCAGCAGCACGACCTTATCCAACACAGATACGCAGTATTTT. It is translated as CASSTTLSNTDTQYF.

The chain joins TRBV7-9 to TRBJ1-2, with TRBD1 matching 7 bases. This CDR3 spans 14 amino acids. V dropped 3 bases and J dropped 4; count of bases not matched to a gene: 5. The V gene's germline CDR1 is SEHNR and CDR2 FQNEAQ (reference sequence). This CDR3 is CASSLDRTPYGYTF. CDR3 DNA: TGTGCCAGCAGCTTGGACAGGACCCCCTATGGCTACACCTTC.

This clonotype was seen repeatedly, ten times or more. V gene TRBV4-3 combines with J gene TRBJ1-2; no reliable D call. The germline V gene encodes CDR1 LGHNA and CDR2 YSLEER. The ends were cut back, 0 bases at V and 2 bases at J, with 10 bases in the middle. The CDR3 runs 15 residues. The CDR3 here is CASSQEPPLNYGYTF. CDR3 nucleotide sequence: TGCGCCAGCAGCCAAGAACCGCCTTTAAACTATGGCTACACCTTC.

The rearrangement uses TRBV6-2 or TRBV6-3 and TRBJ2-7; a weak D match, TRBD1 (6 bases). CDR1 is MNHEY, CDR2 SVGEGT, per germline. The germline V and J ends were trimmed by 2 bases and 0 bases, with 14 bases remaining between them. This CDR3 contains 16 residues. The CDR3 DNA reads as TGTGCCAGCAGTTACGAGCAGGGGAAAAGCTCCTACGAGCAGTACTTC. Its translation is CASSYEQGKSSYEQYF.

This clonotype showed up just a few times. V usage is TRBV7-2 and J usage is TRBJ1-1, with 9 bases lining up with TRBD1. Germline V gives CDR1 SGHTA, CDR2 FQGNSA. CDR3 length: 16 amino acids. V was clipped by 6 bases and J by 6 bases; unmatched bases: 14. This chain's CDR3 is CASSYAPRQGGAEAFF. The CDR3 DNA follows: TGTGCCAGCAGTTACGCCCCCCGACAGGGGGGCGCTGAAGCTTTCTTT.

This clonotype has a handful of counts. V and J are TRBV27 and TRBJ1-1; 9 nucleotides match TRBD1. CDR1 and CDR2 from the germline V gene are MNHEY and SMNVEV (reference sequence). The CDR3 loop spans 14 amino acids. Trimming at V came to 5 bases and at J to 5 bases, leaving 6 bases not matched to a gene. The CDR3 is CASSPGTGRTEAFF. CDR3 DNA: TGTGCCAGCAGTCCAGGGACAGGGAGGACTGAAGCTTTCTTT.

This clonotype was seen only a few times. The rearrangement links TRBV6-5 to TRBJ2-5; TRBD2 agrees at 8 bases. Trimming at V came to 4 bases and at J to 5 bases, leaving 18 bases not matched to a gene. The CDR3 is made up of 18 amino acids. CDR1 is MNHEY and CDR2 is SVGAGI in the germline V gene. CDR3 nucleotides: TGTGCCAGCAGTTCCTACTTCCTTTTCGGGGGGGTCGGGGAGACCCAGTACTTC. As protein: CASSSYFLFGGVGETQYF.

A few counts support this clonotype. The rearrangement links TRBV18 to TRBJ1-2, with D possibly matching TRBD1 (5 bases). This CDR3 comprises 13 residues. Per germline, CDR1 KGHSH and CDR2 LQKENI. Trimming took 4 bases from V and 4 from J, leaving 10 bases between them. The CDR3 nucleotides read TGTGCCAGCTCACAAACAGGAGCCTATGGCTACACCTTC. Translation gives CASSQTGAYGYTF. Together with reference TRBV18 and TRBJ1-2, the CDR3 gives the full variable domain: NAGVMQNPRHLVRRRGQEARLRCSPMKGHSHVYWYRQLPEEGLKFMVYLQKENIIDESGMPKERFSAEFPKEGPSILRIQQVVRGDSAAYFCASSQTGAYGYTFGSGTRLTVV.

The chain links TRBV20-1 to TRBJ1-4, with D unclear. Trimming removed 3 bases from V and 6 bases from J, with 11 bases in between. Germline loops: CDR1 DFQATT, CDR2 SNEGSKA (reference sequence). CDR3 length: 13 amino acids. DNA of the CDR3: TGCAGTGCTAGTAGAGGGCTACATGAAAAACTGTTTTTT. It yields the protein CSASRGLHEKLFF.

DNA for the CDR3: TGTGCCAGCAGCTTAGTTTGGGGAGGACAGAACGCGGCTACTAACTATGGCTACACCTTC. It yields the protein CASSLVWGGQNAATNYGYTF. V is TRBV11-1 and J is TRBJ1-2; D might be TRBD1 (6 bases). This CDR3 region has 20 residues. Trimming left V 1 base short and J 0 bases short, with 24 bases between. Germline loops: CDR1 SGHAT, CDR2 FQDESV (reference sequence).

This clonotype was observed a handful of times. The V and J genes are TRBV4-3 and TRBJ2-1; 12 bases match TRBD2. J was trimmed by 1 base and V by 0 bases; bases with no gene match: 4. This CDR3 is built from 18 residues. Germline lookup yields CDR1 LGHNA and CDR2 YSLEER. The CDR3 sequence is CASSQDSSGGASYNEQFF. CDR3 bases: TGCGCCAGCAGCCAAGACTCTAGCGGGGGGGCTTCCTACAATGAGCAGTTCTTC.

This sequence joins TRBV10-2 and TRBJ1-5; D perhaps matches TRBD1 (6 bases). V gave up 6 bases and J gave up 7 bases, with 16 bases separating them. The CDR3 has 14 residues. Germline lookup yields CDR1 WSHSY and CDR2 SAAADI. CDR3 bases: TGCGCCAGCAGCCCGGCGGGGGCGGGCCAGCCCCAGCATTTT. It encodes CASSPAGAGQPQHF.

This clonotype has only a few counts. The chain joins TRBV12-3 or TRBV12-4 to TRBJ2-5; tentatively, D is TRBD1 or TRBD2 (6 bases each). The V and J ends lost 1 base and 4 bases respectively, with 16 bases between them. There are 16 residues in the CDR3. The CDR3 DNA reads as TGTGCCAGCAGTTTAGGGCCCCGGGGGCATCGAGAGACCCAGTACTTC. It translates to CASSLGPRGHRETQYF.

This rearrangement joins TRBV5-1 to TRBJ2-3; tentatively, D is TRBD2 (6 bases). The V and J ends lost 4 bases and 6 bases respectively, with 18 bases between them. There are 15 residues in the CDR3. Germline V CDR1 and CDR2: SGHRS, YFSETQ. CDR3 loop: CASSSRDSLGDTQYF. CDR3 nucleotides: TGCGCCAGCAGCAGCCGGGACTCACTTGGGGATACGCAGTATTTT.

This clonotype was recorded a few times. V and J are TRBV20-1 and TRBJ2-1, with TRBD1 matching over 8 bases. This CDR3 is 19 amino acids long. V lost 1 base to trimming and J lost 6 bases; unmatched junction nucleotides: 20. Germline CDR1 DFQATT, CDR2 SNEGSKA (reference sequence). CDR3 sequence: CSARATFRPSTGVGNEQFF. CDR3 bases: TGCAGTGCTAGAGCTACGTTCCGTCCGTCGACAGGGGTGGGCAATGAGCAGTTCTTC.

This clonotype was seen repeatedly, ten times or more. The chain recombines TRBV20-1 with TRBJ2-2; D remains ambiguous. The germline V gene has CDR1 DFQATT and CDR2 SNEGSKA (reference sequence). The CDR3 length is 13 residues. V was clipped by 7 bases and J by 1 base, with 10 bases between them. CDR3 amino acids: CSVSYRNTGELFF. CDR3 DNA: TGCAGTGTCAGTTACAGGAACACCGGGGAGCTGTTTTTT.

The chain recombines TRBV20-1 with TRBJ2-2; 7 bases fit TRBD2. Germline-derived CDR1 and CDR2 are DFQATT and SNEGSKA (reference sequence). Unmatched junction bases numbered 5, after V lost 0 bases and J lost 1 base. The CDR3 runs 16 residues. CDR3 DNA sequence: TGCAGTGCTAGAGATGGGAGGGTAGTGAACACCGGGGAGCTGTTTTTT. It encodes CSARDGRVVNTGELFF.

This clonotype was picked up many times. V is TRBV25-1 and J is TRBJ1-3; no definite D call. The germline V and J ends were trimmed by 2 bases and 4 bases, with 12 bases remaining between them. The CDR3 is 15 residues long. Germline CDR1 is MGHDK and CDR2 is SYGVNS. CDR3 bases: TGTGCCAGCAGTGAAGAAGGGATCGGGGGAAACACCATATATTTT. It specifies CASSEEGIGGNTIYF.

V gene TRBV5-1 combines with J gene TRBJ1-1; possibly TRBD1 for D (5 bases). Germline V gene data show CDR1 as SGHRS and CDR2 as YFSETQ. This CDR3 has 15 amino acids. V was shortened by 4 bases and J by 0 bases, with 13 bases between the two germline ends. CDR3 loop: CASSPRPGLNTEAFF. The CDR3 DNA sequence: TGCGCCAGCAGCCCGCGGCCGGGGCTGAACACTGAAGCTTTCTTT. Full variable domain (remainder filled in from reference TRBV5-1 and TRBJ1-1): KAGVTQTPRYLIKTRGQQVTLSCSPISGHRSVSWYQQTPGQGLQFLFEYFSETQRNKGNFPGRFSGRQFSNSRSEMNVSTLELGDSALYLCASSPRPGLNTEAFFGQGTRLTVV.

There are a few counts of this clonotype. This rearrangement joins TRBV4-2 to TRBJ1-5; no clear D gene. CDR3 length: 14 residues. With 1 base removed from V and 2 bases from J, the gap between germline ends came to 6 bases. Germline V gene sequence: CDR1 LGHNA, CDR2 YNFKEQ. The CDR3 DNA sequence: TGTGCCAGCAGCCAAGCCTTAGGCAATCAGCCCCAGCATTTT. Protein product: CASSQALGNQPQHF.

The chain has TRBV5-6 and TRBJ2-7; D is uncertain. This CDR3 comprises 16 residues. V lost 0 bases, J lost 2 bases, and 15 bases lay in between. Per the germline V gene, CDR1 is SGHDT and CDR2 is YYEEEE. The CDR3 coding sequence is TGTGCCAGCAGCTTGGGTTTTCGGACGAACACCTACGAGCAGTACTTC. Protein product: CASSLGFRTNTYEQYF.

The sample holds a few counts of this clonotype. The rearrangement joins TRBV4-1 to TRBJ2-2; D is perhaps TRBD2 (5 bases). The germline CDR1 and CDR2 sequences are MGHRA and YSYEKL. V was pared by 0 bases and J by 5 bases, with 13 bases between. The CDR3 is 16 residues long. The CDR3 sequence is CASSQDRPTRTGELFF. The CDR3 bases are TGCGCCAGCAGCCAAGATCGCCCAACTAGGACCGGGGAGCTGTTTTTT.

In its sample, this clonotype was seen many times. The V call is TRBV6-5, the J call TRBJ1-2; 10 bases line up with TRBD1. With V trimmed by 6 bases and J by 12 bases, 10 bases remained unmatched. CDR3 length equals 13 residues. The germline gives CDR1 MNHEY, CDR2 SVGAGI. The CDR3 here is CASSSTGTGVNTF. For the CDR3, the DNA is TGTGCCAGCAGCTCAACCGGGACAGGGGTTAACACCTTC.

This clonotype was observed a handful of times. The chain employs TRBV5-5 and TRBJ1-2; TRBD1 is a possible D gene (6 bases). CDR1 is SGHKS and CDR2 is YYEKEE in the germline V gene (reference sequence). CDR3 length equals 14 residues. Trimming took 1 base from V and 10 from J, leaving 17 bases between them. This chain's CDR3 is CASSLTYGGQDYTF. The DNA of the CDR3 is TGTGCCAGCAGCTTGACGTACGGGGGGCAGGACTACACCTTC.

The CDR3 protein is CASSAIGTGGSGAQYF. In DNA, the CDR3 is TGTGCCAGCAGTGCCATAGGGACAGGGGGCTCCGGTGCCCAGTACTTC. This sequence joins TRBV25-1 and TRBJ2-5, with TRBD1 matching 12 bases. With 4 bases clipped from V and 9 bases from J, the junction kept 12 bases outside the gene matches. CDR3 length: 16 amino acids. Germline V gene sequence: CDR1 MGHDK, CDR2 SYGVNS.